Here is one T cell receptor (beta chain) with its context. This receptor's antigen is unknown. Per-base qualities were not stored, and no clone one base away is much larger. Participants in the prospective study were aged roughly 18 to 89 years, lived in 24 United States geographic areas, and enrolled through a virtual design. Cohort assignment in the prospective study relied on participant-reported clinical history from a screening survey and a study questionnaire. For ImmuneRACE Cohort 3, a participant was defined as recovered based on two consecutive negative NP/OP PCR tests, clearance by a healthcare professional, or resolution of symptoms. In the prospective study, whole blood, serum and a nasopharyngeal or oropharyngeal swab were collected from each participant by mobile phlebotomists. Participants in the prospective study had the option to provide additional blood draws and questionnaires over a roughly 2-month period. Blood samples from the prospective study were shipped frozen or at room temperature prior to DNA extraction.

The record originates from a study of blood T cell repertoires in COVID-19 (TCRdb year 2020). Turning to the overall study: Samples from collaborators originated in the United States, Italy and Spain and spanned both the acute and convalescent phases of COVID-19. The prospective study material was composed of cDNA or gDNA derived from T cells, B-cell-depleted T cells, or PBMCs. Subjects who had been exposed to COVID-19, were actively infected with it, or had recovered from it provided the deeply sampled blood TCRbeta repertoires that made up the dataset. The repertoires were released in a freely available public database meant as a resource for research on the immune response to SARS-CoV-2. The samples were drawn from two sources: the first 160 participants of the ongoing ImmuneRACE study, and 1,000 to 1,500 subjects contributed by 6 global collaborators. The sample metadata nearly always contained a de-identified subject ID, COVID-19 status, age in years and sex. HLA class I and class II types, where available, came from metadata supplied by the sample provider rather than from assay-based typing.

Reading the germline V gene gives CDR1 MNHNS and CDR2 SASEGT. There are 15 amino acids in the CDR3, from cysteine to phenylalanine inclusive. Only CDR3 DNA remains: 45 bases, in frame from the first base. Trimming removed 2 bases from V and 0 bases from J, leaving 10 bases between the germline ends. General study outcomes and caveats: Clinical and demographic metadata were provided uncurated, with the amount varying by source and participant.

TCRbeta CDR3 regions were amplified from genomic DNA using the immunoSEQ Assay, a bias-controlled multiplex PCR. Per the authors' processing: The number of nucleated cells in each sample was estimated from the amplification of reference gene primers within the assay. To quantify the absolute abundance of each unique TCRbeta CDR3 rearrangement, sequence reads were collapsed and filtered. Productive Simpson clonality was computed per sample as the square root of Simpson's diversity index over productive rearrangements. TCRdb took over this immuneACCESS table, retaining in-frame rearrangements with V and J assigned. Such tables are incomplete; in checked studies, under half of the missing clones stem from an unresolved V gene, and the remainder is unexplained. V, J and clone size reflect that table, while D and trimming were determined from the DNA. The sample table shows 300,000 to 400,000 clones, and about 90% are seen once. The top ten hold roughly 1% of the sample.

The clonotype originates from a woman under 40 who had recovered from COVID-19. Recombination connected TRBV6-1 to TRBJ1-2; 5 matching bases give a weak D call of TRBD1. Sequencing was performed on PBMCs or T cells enriched from blood (not recorded which). The nucleotide sequence reads TGTGCCAGCAGTGAAAGGGGCAGGTCTAACTATGGCTACACCTTC. Translated, it gives CASSERGRSNYGYTF.